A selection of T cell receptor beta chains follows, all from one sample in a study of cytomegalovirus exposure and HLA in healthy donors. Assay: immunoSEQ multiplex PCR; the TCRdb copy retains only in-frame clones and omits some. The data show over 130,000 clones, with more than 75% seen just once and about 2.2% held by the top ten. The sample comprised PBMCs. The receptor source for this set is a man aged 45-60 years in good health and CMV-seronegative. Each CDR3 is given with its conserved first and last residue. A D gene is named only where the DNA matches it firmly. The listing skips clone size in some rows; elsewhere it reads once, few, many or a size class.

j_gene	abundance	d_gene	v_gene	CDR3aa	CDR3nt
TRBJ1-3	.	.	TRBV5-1	CASSLAGRSSGNTIYF	TGCGCCAGCAGCTTGGCCGGGAGGAGCTCTGGAAACACCATATATTTT
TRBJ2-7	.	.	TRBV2	CASDRRSSYEQYF	TGTGCCAGCGACAGACGGTCCTCCTACGAGCAGTACTTC
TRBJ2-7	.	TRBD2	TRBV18	CASSPLAGVGYEQYF	TGTGCCAGCTCACCGCTAGCGGGAGTAGGCTACGAGCAGTACTTC
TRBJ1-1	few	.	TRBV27	CASRRGAEAFF	TGTGCCAGCAGACGGGGGGCTGAAGCTTTCTTT
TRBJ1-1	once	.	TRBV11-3	CASSSSRSGTEAFF	TGTGCCAGCAGCTCTAGCCGGTCGGGCACTGAAGCTTTCTTT
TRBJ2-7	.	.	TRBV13	CATQSPSEQYF	TGTGCCACTCAGTCCCCTAGTGAGCAGTACTTC
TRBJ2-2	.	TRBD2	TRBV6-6	CASGILAANTGELFF	TGTGCCAGCGGGATCCTAGCGGCCAACACCGGGGAGCTGTTTTTT
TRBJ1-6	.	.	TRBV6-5	CASSYDGNSPLHF	TGTGCCAGCAGTTACGACGGGAATTCACCCCTCCACTTT
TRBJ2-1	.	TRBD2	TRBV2	CASKRAAGGDNEQFF	TGTGCCAGCAAACGGGCGGCGGGAGGGGACAATGAGCAGTTCTTC
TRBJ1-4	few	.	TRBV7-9	CASSPPGQTNEKLFF	TGTGCCAGCAGCCCCCCCGGACAGACTAATGAAAAACTGTTTTTT
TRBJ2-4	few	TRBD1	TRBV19	CASSRGQTAKNIQYF	TGTGCCAGTAGTAGGGGACAGACAGCCAAAAACATTCAGTACTTC
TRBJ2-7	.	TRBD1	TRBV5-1	CASSLTPGGQGWYEQYF	TGCGCCAGCAGCCTGACCCCGGGCGGACAGGGGTGGTACGAGCAGTACTTC
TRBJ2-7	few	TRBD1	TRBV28	CASSVIGTGGNEQYF	TGTGCCAGCAGCGTAATCGGGACAGGGGGGAACGAGCAGTACTTC
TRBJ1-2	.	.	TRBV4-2	CASSPEGGQGGYGYTF	TGTGCCAGCAGCCCCGAGGGGGGGCAGGGCGGCTATGGCTACACCTTC
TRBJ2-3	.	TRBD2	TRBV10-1	CASRPSGSTDTQYF	TGCGCCAGCAGGCCTAGCGGGAGCACAGATACGCAGTATTTT
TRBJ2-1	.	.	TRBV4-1	CASSLKRAGPLGNEQFF	TGCGCCAGCAGCCTCAAAAGAGCGGGCCCCCTGGGGAATGAGCAGTTCTTC
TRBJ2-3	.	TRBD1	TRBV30	CAWGASGTGGETQYF	TGTGCCTGGGGAGCCTCCGGGACAGGGGGCGAAACGCAGTATTTT
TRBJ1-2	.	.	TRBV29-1	CSVERENYGYTF	TGCAGCGTCGAGAGGGAAAACTATGGCTACACCTTC
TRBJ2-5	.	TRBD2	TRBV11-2	CASSSLASQETQYF	TGTGCCAGCAGTTCACTAGCGAGCCAAGAGACCCAGTACTTC
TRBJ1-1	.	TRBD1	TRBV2	CASRGQLNTEAFF	TGTGCCTCAAGGGGGCAGTTGAACACTGAAGCTTTCTTT
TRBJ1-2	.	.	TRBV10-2	CASSEWGGGPRGNYGYTF	TGCGCCAGCAGTGAGTGGGGGGGCGGACCAAGGGGGAACTATGGCTACACCTTC
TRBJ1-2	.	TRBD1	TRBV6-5	CASRDPGGGGYTF	TGTGCCAGCAGAGATCCAGGGGGCGGTGGCTACACCTTC
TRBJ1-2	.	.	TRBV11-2	CASSSPRRPYGYTF	TGTGCCAGCAGCTCGCCTAGGCGCCCATATGGCTACACCTTC
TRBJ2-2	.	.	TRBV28	CASRASTTNTGELFF	TGTGCCAGCAGAGCTAGCACAACGAACACCGGGGAGCTGTTTTTT
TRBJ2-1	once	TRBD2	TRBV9	CASSSSGGAFNEQFF	TGTGCCAGCAGCTCTAGCGGGGGGGCGTTCAATGAGCAGTTCTTC
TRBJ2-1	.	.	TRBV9	CASSKGVVSSYNEQFF	TGTGCCAGCAGCAAGGGGGTGGTGAGCTCCTACAATGAGCAGTTCTTC
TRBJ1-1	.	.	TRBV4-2	CASYRGNTEAFF	TGTGCCAGCTACCGCGGGAACACTGAAGCTTTCTTT
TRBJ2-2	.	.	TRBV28	CASSLARTGELFF	TGTGCCAGCAGCCTAGCTAGGACCGGGGAGCTGTTTTTT
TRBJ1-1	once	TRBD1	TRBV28	CASSPPDRPPEAFF	TGTGCCAGCAGTCCCCCGGACAGGCCCCCTGAAGCTTTCTTT
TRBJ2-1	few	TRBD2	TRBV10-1	CASSERGDEQFF	TGCGCCAGCAGTGAGCGGGGGGATGAGCAGTTCTTC
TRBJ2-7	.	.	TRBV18	CASSPLSGTYYEQYF	TGTGCCAGCTCACCACTATCGGGAACCTACTACGAGCAGTACTTC
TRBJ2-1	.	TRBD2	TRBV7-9	CASSLAKVAGEREQFF	TGTGCCAGCAGCTTAGCGAAGGTAGCGGGAGAACGGGAGCAGTTCTTC
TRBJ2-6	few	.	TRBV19	CASFDSSGANVLTF	TGTGCCAGTTTTGACAGCTCTGGGGCCAACGTCCTGACTTTC
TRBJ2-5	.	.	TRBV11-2	CASSLGWQGKLQETQYF	TGTGCCAGCAGCTTAGGTTGGCAGGGCAAGCTACAAGAGACCCAGTACTTC
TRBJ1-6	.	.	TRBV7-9	CASSLVGLQNSPLHF	TGTGCCAGCAGCTTAGTGGGGCTTCAAAATTCACCCCTCCACTTT
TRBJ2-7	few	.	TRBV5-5	CASSFSSGGYEQYF	TGTGCCAGCAGCTTCAGTTCAGGTGGTTACGAGCAGTACTTC
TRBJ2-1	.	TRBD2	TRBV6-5	CASRELAGGRNEQFF	TGTGCCAGCAGAGAACTAGCGGGGGGGCGTAATGAGCAGTTCTTC
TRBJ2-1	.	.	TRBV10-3	CAISESRGLYNEQFF	TGTGCCATCAGTGAGTCAAGGGGGTTATACAATGAGCAGTTCTTC
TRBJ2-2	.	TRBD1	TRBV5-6	CASIPYPGQGNTGELFF	TGTGCCAGCATCCCCTATCCGGGACAGGGAAACACCGGGGAGCTGTTTTTT
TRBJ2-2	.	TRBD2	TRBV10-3	CAISGTSGGPSRTGELFF	TGTGCCATCAGTGGGACTAGCGGGGGGCCCTCGAGAACCGGGGAGCTGTTTTTT
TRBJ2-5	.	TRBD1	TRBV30	CAWGTVEETQYF	TGTGCCTGGGGGACAGTCGAGGAGACCCAGTACTTC
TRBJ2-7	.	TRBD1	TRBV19	CATRQGAGEQYF	TGTGCCACCCGACAGGGGGCAGGCGAGCAGTACTTC
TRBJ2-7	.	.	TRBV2	CASREEFSSYEQYF	TGTGCCAGCAGGGAGGAGTTTAGCTCCTACGAGCAGTACTTC
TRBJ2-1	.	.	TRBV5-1	CASSPQGGVSYNEQFF	TGCGCCAGCAGCCCCCAGGGGGGTGTCTCCTACAATGAGCAGTTCTTC
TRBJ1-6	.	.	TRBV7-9	CASSITGNSPLHF	TGTGCCAGCAGCATAACAGGGAATTCACCCCTCCACTTT
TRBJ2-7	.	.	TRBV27	CASSFATGPYEQYF	TGTGCCAGCAGTTTCGCGACAGGACCGTACGAGCAGTACTTC
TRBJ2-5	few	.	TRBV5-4	CASSPQGGAQETQYF	TGTGCCAGCAGCCCACAGGGGGGGGCCCAAGAGACCCAGTACTTC
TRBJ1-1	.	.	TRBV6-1	CASRRGGGQGEAFF	TGTGCCAGCAGGAGAGGGGGGGGGCAGGGCGAAGCTTTCTTT
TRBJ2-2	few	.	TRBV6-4	CASSATQGTGELFF	TGTGCCAGCAGTGCAACTCAGGGTACCGGGGAGCTGTTTTTT
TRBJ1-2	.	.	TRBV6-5	CASSEDSFYTF	TGTGCCAGCAGTGAGGACAGTTTCTACACCTTC
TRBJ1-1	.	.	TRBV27	CASSLVVGATNTEAFF	TGTGCCAGCAGTTTAGTTGTGGGGGCTACGAACACTGAAGCTTTCTTT
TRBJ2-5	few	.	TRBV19	CASSIDNISGQETQYF	TGTGCCAGTAGTATAGATAATATTAGCGGCCAAGAGACCCAGTACTTC
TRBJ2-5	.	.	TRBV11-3	CASSLDSQRRAEQYF	TGTGCCAGCAGCTTAGATAGTCAGCGGAGGGCTGAGCAGTACTTC
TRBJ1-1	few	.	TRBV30	CAWRAGGNTEAFF	TGTGCCTGGAGGGCCGGAGGGAACACTGAAGCTTTCTTT
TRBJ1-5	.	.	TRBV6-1	CASSEAPDQPQHF	TGTGCCAGCAGTGAAGCGCCAGATCAGCCCCAGCATTTT
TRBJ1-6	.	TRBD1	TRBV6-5	CASSRDSYNSPLHF	TGTGCCAGCAGCCGGGACAGCTATAATTCACCCCTCCACTTT